These 30 T cell receptor beta chains share one sample of origin, sequenced in a study of molecular identifiers for immune sequencing clone quantification. TCRdb processed the PCR reads anew with MiXCR; each CDR3 protein has one entry. The table has around 40,000 distinct CDR3 sequences, about a fifth seen once. Sequences were obtained from naive CD8+ T cells from blood, with Jurkat cell RNA spiked in. Subset noted: FACS-sorted CD8+CD4-CCR7+CD45RA+ naive T cells. The receptors come from a human donor in good health. Some libraries in this study had Jurkat cell RNA spiked in.

The chain recombines TRBV5-6 with TRBJ1-5; D is possibly TRBD1 (6 bases). The germline CDR1 and CDR2 sequences are SGHDT and YYEEEE. This CDR3 is 15 amino acids long. The V end lost 2 bases, the J end lost 6 bases, and 15 bases lay between the germline ends. The CDR3 DNA follows: TGTGCCAGCAGCTTTGAACAGGGTCTGCCTCAGCCCCAGCATTTT. Amino acid sequence: CASSFEQGLPQPQHF.

At least ten counts were recorded for this clonotype. The chain combines TRBV27 with TRBJ1-5; TRBD1 aligns across 7 bases. CDR3 length equals 16 residues. CDR1 MNHEY and CDR2 SMNVEV come from the germline V gene (reference sequence). V shed 5 bases, J shed 4 bases, and the junction held 11 bases outside the gene matches. CDR3 in amino acids: CASSISNRGSNQPQHF. For the CDR3, the DNA is TGTGCCAGCAGTATCTCAAACAGGGGATCAAATCAGCCCCAGCATTTT.

This clonotype came up a few times. This chain links TRBV28 with TRBJ2-5, with 9 positions matching TRBD1. The germline gives CDR1 MDHEN, CDR2 SYDVKM. This CDR3 is built from 12 residues. V lost 5 bases, J lost 6 bases, and 1 base stayed unmatched. The CDR3 coding sequence is TGTGCCAGCAGTGGACAGGGGCAGACCCAGTACTTC. The encoded protein is CASSGQGQTQYF.

Many counts were recorded for this clonotype. The gene calls are TRBV3-1 and TRBJ1-1, with TRBD1 as a possible D gene (5 bases). CDR3 length: 15 amino acids. Trimming removed 4 bases at V and 4 bases at J, with 16 bases between. Per germline, CDR1 LGHDT and CDR2 YNNKEL (reference sequence). The chain's CDR3 is CASSPSRQGVTEAFF. The CDR3 DNA sequence: TGTGCCAGCAGCCCAAGCCGGCAGGGTGTCACTGAAGCTTTCTTT.

The gene calls are TRBV10-2 and TRBJ2-3, with D possibly matching TRBD1 (5 bases). Germline V gene sequence: CDR1 WSHSY, CDR2 SAAADI. Trimming took 0 bases from V and 5 from J, leaving 18 bases between them. The CDR3 is 17 residues long. CDR3 nucleotides: TGCGCCAGCAGTGAGTCGAGTGTTAACAGCCAGGGAGATACGCAGTATTTT. This gives the protein CASSESSVNSQGDTQYF.

On this clonotype: Relative to the germline gene, one junction end is altered; a read error may explain this. This sequence joins TRBV5-1 and TRBJ2-1; 7 bases fit TRBD2. Germline CDR1 reads SGHRS; CDR2 reads YFSETQ. The CDR3 sequence is 12 residues long. The CDR3 region is CATSSPGLPQFF. In DNA form, the CDR3 reads TGCGCCACCAGCTCACCGGGACTACCGCAGTTCTTC.

This clonotype showed up many times. The V call is TRBV10-3, the J call TRBJ2-5; the D gene is possibly TRBD1 (5 bases). The CDR3 runs 14 residues. Germline loops: CDR1 ENHRY, CDR2 SYGVKD. The V end lost 11 bases, the J end lost 3 bases, and 19 bases lay between the germline ends. As DNA, the CDR3 is TGTGCCGGGCCCAAGACAGAAAACAAAGAGACCCAGTACTTC. The encoded protein is CAGPKTENKETQYF.

This clonotype came up a few times. CDR3 region: CASSIPPQGEAFF. The CDR3 DNA sequence: TGTGCCAGCAGTATCCCTCCCCAGGGTGAAGCTTTCTTT. This chain uses TRBV6-2 or TRBV6-3 with TRBJ1-1; TRBD1 is a possible D gene (5 bases). The CDR3 sequence is 13 residues long. CDR1 is MNHEY, CDR2 SVGEGT, per germline. Deletions cut 5 bases from V and 7 bases from J, with 14 bases between.

This clonotype was seen repeatedly, ten times or more. V and J are TRBV7-9 and TRBJ2-7, with D maybe TRBD2 (6 bases). Germline-derived CDR1 and CDR2 are SEHNR and FQNEAQ (reference sequence). Trimming shortened V by 5 bases and J by 3 bases, and 11 bases separated the two germline ends. This CDR3 spans 13 amino acids. CDR3 residues: CASSDGTFYEQYF. The CDR3 DNA sequence: TGTGCCAGCAGCGACGGGACTTTCTACGAGCAGTACTTC.

In its sample, this clonotype was seen many times. CDR3 loop: CASSSTVNTEAFF. CDR3 sequence (DNA): TGTGCCAGCAGCTCGACGGTGAACACTGAAGCTTTCTTT. This chain connects TRBV7-9 to TRBJ1-1; D is ambiguous. Trimming cost V 4 bases and J 0 bases, with 6 bases left between them. The germline V gene encodes CDR1 SEHNR and CDR2 FQNEAQ (reference sequence). This CDR3 has 13 amino acids. Combining the CDR3 with reference TRBV7-9 and TRBJ1-1 gives the whole variable domain DTGVSQNPRHKITKRGQNVTFRCDPISEHNRLYWYRQTLGQGPEFLTYFQNEAQLEKSRLLSDRFSAERPKGSFSTLEIQRTEQGDSAMYLCASSSTVNTEAFFGQGTRLTVV.

This clonotype came up many times. V and J are TRBV28 and TRBJ2-1, with 11 bases fitting TRBD2. V shed 3 bases and J 9 bases; nucleotides not matched to a gene: 7. Germline V gene data show CDR1 as MDHEN and CDR2 as SYDVKM. This CDR3 comprises 15 residues. Here the CDR3 reads CASSLSLAGGIEQFF. The CDR3 DNA follows: TGTGCCAGCAGTTTGAGTCTAGCGGGAGGTATTGAGCAGTTCTTC.

This clonotype came up many times. CDR3 amino acids: CASGGPGEGDTQYF. The CDR3 nucleotides are TGTGCCAGCGGAGGGCCGGGTGAGGGAGATACGCAGTATTTT. The chain employs TRBV7-9 and TRBJ2-3, with a tentative D call TRBD2 (6 bases). Germline V gene lookup returns CDR1 SEHNR and CDR2 FQNEAQ (reference sequence). The germline V and J ends were trimmed by 8 bases and 5 bases, with 17 bases remaining between them. CDR3 length equals 14 residues.

This clonotype was seen at least ten times. One junction end disagrees with the germline gene, perhaps due to a read error. The CDR3 DNA reads as TGTGCCAGCAGCTCCTCAGGCGATCCACGGAACTTC. Its protein is CASSSSGDPRNF. The chain employs TRBV7-6 and TRBJ2-5, with no clear D. The CDR3 spans 12 residues. Germline-derived CDR1 and CDR2 are SGHVS and FNYEAQ.

The rearrangement uses TRBV4-3 and TRBJ2-1, with D tentatively TRBD2 (6 bases). Germline V gives CDR1 LGHNA, CDR2 YSLEER. This CDR3 is 17 amino acids long. V gave up 0 bases and J gave up 0 bases, with 12 bases separating them. The CDR3 sequence: CASSQDGTLSSYNEQFF. DNA for the CDR3: TGCGCCAGCAGCCAAGATGGGACTTTGAGCTCCTACAATGAGCAGTTCTTC.

In this sample, this clonotype turned up many times. The V and J genes are TRBV28 and TRBJ2-3; D is undetermined. This CDR3 spans 14 amino acids. Per the germline V gene, CDR1 is MDHEN and CDR2 is SYDVKM. V gave up 1 base and J gave up 0 bases, with 5 bases separating them. The CDR3 spells CASSLFVSTDTQYF. CDR3 sequence (DNA): TGTGCCAGCAGTTTATTTGTAAGCACAGATACGCAGTATTTT. The variable domain in full, with the rest retrieved from reference TRBV28 and TRBJ2-3, is DVKVTQSSRYLVKRTGEKVFLECVQDMDHENMFWYRQDPGLGLRLIYFSYDVKMKEKGDIPEGYSVSREKKERFSLILESASTNQTSMYLCASSLFVSTDTQYFGPGTRLTVL.

In this sample, this clonotype is medium-sized. J is TRBJ1-1 and V is TRBV9, with no clear D. There are 14 residues in the CDR3. Germline CDR1 SGDLS, CDR2 YYNGEE. V lost 4 bases and J lost 2, with 12 bases in between. Written as DNA, the CDR3 is TGTGCCAGCAGCCATGCCCCGGCCAACACTGAAGCTTTCTTT. As protein: CASSHAPANTEAFF.

This clonotype has a count of ten or more. The rearrangement links TRBV9 to TRBJ1-1; 8 positions agree with TRBD1. Germline lookup yields CDR1 SGDLS and CDR2 YYNGEE. The junction had 3 bases not matched to a gene; V was cut back by 4 bases and J by 1 base. This CDR3 is built from 14 residues. CDR3 sequence reads: CASSPGTGNTEAFF. CDR3 DNA sequence: TGTGCCAGCAGCCCCGGGACAGGGAACACTGAAGCTTTCTTT.

At least ten counts were recorded for this clonotype. The gene calls are TRBV5-6 and TRBJ1-6; D unresolved. The length of the CDR3 is 13 residues. V dropped 4 bases and J dropped 5 bases, with 7 bases sitting between them. Germline V gene lookup returns CDR1 SGHDT and CDR2 YYEEEE. In DNA, the CDR3 is TGTGCCAGCAGCCTCCGTGATAATTCACCCCTCCACTTT. Its protein is CASSLRDNSPLHF.

This clonotype was counted at least ten times. The CDR3 is CASSLFGGDGYTF. CDR3 in DNA: TGCGCCAGCAGCTTGTTTGGAGGGGACGGCTACACCTTC. The J gene is TRBJ1-2, the V gene TRBV5-1, with TRBD1 as a possible D gene (5 bases). Germline CDR1 SGHRS, CDR2 YFSETQ. The CDR3 is 13 amino acids. The V gene lost 1 base and the J gene lost 8 bases, with 12 bases spanning the gap.

This clonotype was observed at least ten times. The chain employs TRBV2 and TRBJ1-5, with a possible D match to TRBD1 (6 bases). Germline-derived CDR1 and CDR2 are SNHLY and FYNNEI. Trimming removed 1 base from V and 4 bases from J, with 8 bases in between. The CDR3 runs to 14 residues. The CDR3 sequence is CASSEGDKNQPQHF. CDR3 coding DNA: TGTGCCAGCAGTGAAGGGGACAAAAATCAGCCCCAGCATTTT.

The genes are TRBV6-5 and TRBJ2-2; 10 bases match TRBD2. The V and J ends lost 4 bases and 6 bases, in that order; junction bases with no gene match: 2. CDR1 and CDR2 from the germline V gene are MNHEY and SVGAGI. The CDR3 totals 14 residues. The CDR3 bases are TGTGCCAGCAGTTTTACTAGCGGGGCCGGGGAGCTGTTTTTT. Amino acids: CASSFTSGAGELFF.

About this clonotype itself: A much bigger clone sits one base away, suggesting this may be a read error. The chain joins TRBV5-1 to TRBJ1-5; D not resolved. The CDR3 covers 15 residues. Trimming left V 2 bases short and J 3 bases short, with 12 bases between. The V gene's germline CDR1 is SGHRS and CDR2 YFSETQ. The DNA of the CDR3 is TGCGCCAGCAGCTTAGGAGACCATAACAATCAGCCCCAGCATTTT. It codes for CASSLGDHNNQPQHF.

In its sample, this clonotype was seen many times. The CDR3 reads CASSPYGTNYEQYF. The CDR3 DNA sequence: TGTGCCAGCAGCCCGTACGGGACTAACTACGAGCAGTACTTC. The chain recombines TRBV7-2 with TRBJ2-7; 7 nucleotides align to TRBD2. The CDR3 extends over 14 amino acids. J was trimmed by 3 bases and V by 5 bases; bases with no gene match: 7. Germline V gene data show CDR1 as SGHTA and CDR2 as FQGNSA.

This clonotype was seen at least ten times. The V and J genes are TRBV28 and TRBJ2-2, with D possibly being TRBD1 or TRBD2 (5 bases each). Per the germline V gene, CDR1 is MDHEN and CDR2 is SYDVKM. The CDR3 is made up of 11 amino acids. Between the trimmed V and J ends, which lost 11 bases and 6 bases, there was a span of 10 bases. CDR3 nucleotide sequence: TGTGCCGCTGTGGGGGCCGGGGAGCTGTTTTTT. Its protein is CAAVGAGELFF.

The sample holds many counts of this clonotype. The genes are TRBV7-3 and TRBJ2-3; D may be TRBD2 (6 bases). From germline, CDR1 is SGHTA and CDR2 FQGTGA. Between the trimmed V and J ends, which lost 4 bases and 0 bases, there was a span of 11 bases. The CDR3 contains 15 residues. CDR3 amino acids: CASSSTGTSTDTQYF. The CDR3 DNA sequence: TGTGCCAGCAGCTCAACCGGGACTAGCACAGATACGCAGTATTTT.

A remark on this clonotype: A much larger clone differs from this one at a single base, so this may be a read error. The V gene is TRBV27, the J gene TRBJ2-7, with 9 bases aligning to TRBD2. This CDR3 contains 15 residues. The ends lost 3 bases at V and 6 bases at J; junction bases unmatched: 9. The V gene's germline CDR1 is MNHEY and CDR2 SMNVEV (reference sequence). CDR3 in amino acids: CASSLSGRPACEQYF. The CDR3 DNA follows: TGTGCCAGCAGTTTGAGCGGGAGGCCCGCCTGCGAGCAGTACTTC.

A remark on this clonotype: A much larger clone differs by one base, so this may be a read error. V and J are TRBV28 and TRBJ2-4; 10 bases line up with TRBD1. The CDR3 contains 16 residues. The germline CDR1 and CDR2 sequences are MDHEN and SYDVKM. V lost 7 bases and J lost 8; bases outside the gene matches: 14. CDR3 in amino acids: CASTKSPGQGPDIQYF. In DNA form, the CDR3 reads TGTGCCAGCACTAAATCACCGGGACAGGGGCCAGACATTCAGTACTTC.

This clonotype was seen at least ten times. The V and J genes are TRBV4-1 and TRBJ2-3; 12 bases fit TRBD2. This CDR3 spans 16 amino acids. Per germline, CDR1 MGHRA and CDR2 YSYEKL. The junction had 10 bases not matched to a gene; V was cut back by 6 bases and J by 6 bases. As DNA, the CDR3 is TGCGCCAGCAGTCCCGAGACTAGCGGGAGCGGTGATACGCAGTATTTT. It is translated as CASSPETSGSGDTQYF.

In the case of this clonotype: A much larger clonotype is one base distant, so this may be a read error. CDR3 nucleotide sequence: TGCGGCGTTCAACTACCTCGGCTTTTGGAGACCCAGTACTTC. Translating it yields CGVQLPRLLETQYF. The chain carries TRBV29-1 and TRBJ2-5; no clear D. CDR1 SQVTM and CDR2 ANQGSEA come from the germline V gene. The CDR3 extends over 14 amino acids.

As for this clonotype: This may stem from a read error, because a much larger clone lies one nucleotide away. The chain links TRBV6-2 or TRBV6-3 to TRBJ2-5; TRBD1 matches at 10 bases. The CDR3 has 18 amino acids. Per germline, CDR1 MNHEY and CDR2 SVGEGT. CDR3 in DNA: TGTGCCAGCAGTAGATCCTCCCGGGACAGGGGCGACCAAGAGGCCCAGTACTTC. Amino acid sequence: CASSRSSRDRGDQEAQYF.